The rows below give T cell receptor beta chains drawn from one sample of a study of blood T cell repertoires in COVID-19. TCRdb keeps only in-frame clones here, not all; method: immunoSEQ multiplex PCR. The data contain about 140,000 clones, over 60% of them singletons. The sample comprised PBMCs or T cells enriched from blood (not recorded which). The receptor set was obtained from a woman aged 45-65 years who had recovered from COVID-19. Each CDR3 is given with its conserved first and last residue. D genes are given only for firm matches. The size of a clone is reported for some rows only, either as once, few or many, or as a class for expanded clones.

V	D	size	J	DNA	CDR3
TRBV7-9	NA	NA	TRBJ1-5	TGTGCCAGCAGCTTAGGGGGAGGTACAATAGCCCAGCATTTT	CASSLGGGTIAQHF
TRBV2	TRBD2	NA	TRBJ2-1	TGTGCCAGCAGCGCCGGGACTAGCGGGGTGAATGAGCAGTTCTTC	CASSAGTSGVNEQFF
TRBV7-9	NA	NA	TRBJ2-7	TGTGCCAGCAGCTTCGGGACACGGGAATACGAGCAGTACTTC	CASSFGTREYEQYF
TRBV27	TRBD1	NA	TRBJ2-3	TGTGCCAGCAGTACGACCGGGACAGGGGTGGCAGATACGCAGTATTTT	CASSTTGTGVADTQYF
TRBV5-1	NA	NA	TRBJ2-5	TGCGCCAGCAGCTTGAGGGGTCAAGAGACCCAGTACTTC	CASSLRGQETQYF
TRBV5-4	NA	NA	TRBJ2-4	TGTGCCAGCAGCCGACAGTTAGCCAAAAACATTCAGTACTTC	CASSRQLAKNIQYF
TRBV10-1	NA	NA	TRBJ2-1	TGCGCCAGCAGTGAGTCGTTCCGAACCAGCTCCTACAATGAGCAGTTCTTC	CASSESFRTSSYNEQFF
TRBV4-1	NA	NA	TRBJ1-1	TGCGCCAGCAGCCCTTCTCCGGGGAGCACTGAAGCTTTCTTT	CASSPSPGSTEAFF
TRBV7-9	NA	few	TRBJ1-5	TGTGCCAGCAGCCCTCAGGGATCGCATCAGCCCCAGCATTTT	CASSPQGSHQPQHF
TRBV5-8	NA	NA	TRBJ1-4	TGTGCCAGCAGCTTGGAGAGGAAACTGTTTTTT	CASSLERKLFF
TRBV28	NA	once	TRBJ1-5	TGTGCCAGCATACAGGGCGGCAATCAGCCCCAGCATTTT	CASIQGGNQPQHF
TRBV7-9	NA	NA	TRBJ1-6	TGTGCCAGCAGCCCCCCCGGGGGGGTTAATTCACCCCTCCACTTT	CASSPPGGVNSPLHF
TRBV4-1	TRBD1	NA	TRBJ2-1	TGCGCCAGCAGCATGGACAGGGCCCCCTGGGGGCAGTTCTTC	CASSMDRAPWGQFF
TRBV5-6	TRBD2	once	TRBJ2-7	TGTGCCAGCAGCTGGGGACTAGCGGGGGTCTCCGAGCAGTACTTC	CASSWGLAGVSEQYF
TRBV7-9	TRBD2	NA	TRBJ2-1	TGTGCCAGCAGCTTTCGGTATGGGAGGGCCGTCAATGAGCAGTTCTTC	CASSFRYGRAVNEQFF
TRBV9	TRBD1	once	TRBJ2-1	TGTGCCAGCAGCGGTCGACAGGGGCCAGAGTCATACTACAATGAGCAGTTCTTC	CASSGRQGPESYYNEQFF
TRBV4-2	NA	NA	TRBJ1-1	TGTGCCAGCAGCCAAGATCTTACAGAGAACACTGAAGCTTTCTTT	CASSQDLTENTEAFF
TRBV30	TRBD2	NA	TRBJ2-2	TGTGCCTGCCAAGGACTAGCGCTAACCGGGGAGCTGTTTTTT	CACQGLALTGELFF
TRBV24-1	NA	NA	TRBJ2-3	TGTGCCACCAGTGATTTGAGCAGGGATACGCAGTATTTT	CATSDLSRDTQYF
TRBV7-7	TRBD1	NA	TRBJ2-2	TGTGCTAGCAGCCCGCGGACAGGGAAGAACACCGGGGAGCTGTTTTTT	CASSPRTGKNTGELFF
TRBV7-8	TRBD2	NA	TRBJ2-2	TGTGCCAGCAGCGTACTAGCGGGAGATCCCGGGGAGCTGTTTTTT	CASSVLAGDPGELFF
TRBV7-8	NA	NA	TRBJ1-1	TGTGCCAGCAGCTTAGGCCTGCGGGTGAACACTGAAGCTTTCTTT	CASSLGLRVNTEAFF
TRBV27	NA	NA	TRBJ1-5	TGTGCCAGCAGTTTAGGGGACTCACATCAGCCCCAGCATTTT	CASSLGDSHQPQHF
TRBV6-5	TRBD1	NA	TRBJ1-4	TGTGCCAGCTCACGGACAGGGTCTAATGAAAAACTGTTTTTT	CASSRTGSNEKLFF
TRBV18	NA	NA	TRBJ1-3	TGTGCCAGCTCACCTACAATTGGCAGGGCTGGAAACACCATATATTTT	CASSPTIGRAGNTIYF
TRBV7-8	NA	NA	TRBJ1-2	TGTGCCAGCAGTTCCGATCGGGGTGGTGGCTACACCTTC	CASSSDRGGGYTF
TRBV30	NA	once	TRBJ2-7	TGTGCCTGGAGTTTACCCAGGGAAGGCTACGAGCAGTACTTC	CAWSLPREGYEQYF
TRBV6-5	NA	NA	TRBJ2-4	TGTGCCAGCGGGGGGACAGCTATAAACATTCAGTACTTC	CASGGTAINIQYF
TRBV6-1	TRBD1	NA	TRBJ2-2	TGTGCCAGCAGTGAGATGGACAGGGTAACCGGGGAGCTGTTTTTT	CASSEMDRVTGELFF
TRBV5-1	NA	NA	TRBJ1-4	TGCGCCAGCAGCTTGGTTGGGGCGATTAATGAAAAACTGTTTTTT	CASSLVGAINEKLFF
TRBV5-4	TRBD1	NA	TRBJ1-6	TGTGCCAGCAGTTTGACAGGGGTCCGGTCACCCCTCCACTTT	CASSLTGVRSPLHF
TRBV19	TRBD1	NA	TRBJ2-7	TGTGCCAGTAGTCACCGGACAGGATCCTACGAGCAGTACTTC	CASSHRTGSYEQYF
TRBV28	NA	NA	TRBJ1-2	TGTGCCAGCAGTTTATGGGACAGTTACTATGGCTACACCTTC	CASSLWDSYYGYTF
TRBV12-3/TRBV12-4	TRBD1	few	TRBJ1-1	TGTGCCAGCAGGACAGGGGAAGCTGAAGCTTTCTTT	CASRTGEAEAFF
TRBV6-6	NA	once	TRBJ1-2	TGTGCCAGCAGGTTAAACTATGGCTACACCTTC	CASRLNYGYTF
TRBV9	NA	medium-sized	TRBJ2-1	TGTGCCAGCAGCGTAGCGCTCGGCTACAATGAGCAGTTCTTC	CASSVALGYNEQFF
TRBV19	TRBD2	NA	TRBJ2-7	TGTGCCAGTAGGTCTAGCGGGGGAGGTCACGAGCAGTACTTC	CASRSSGGGHEQYF
TRBV28	TRBD1	NA	TRBJ2-7	TGTGCCAGCACTTGGGACAGGGGGCGCGAGCAGTACTTC	CASTWDRGREQYF
TRBV27	NA	NA	TRBJ2-1	TGTGCCAGCAGTTTACGTGGGGCCGAGCAGTTCTTC	CASSLRGAEQFF
TRBV7-9	NA	NA	TRBJ1-3	TGTGCCAGCAGCTTTATCAGGGCGGGAAACACCATATATTTT	CASSFIRAGNTIYF
TRBV5-4	TRBD1	once	TRBJ1-1	TGTGCCAGCAGCATAGGACAGGGGCGCGACACTGAAGCTTTCTTT	CASSIGQGRDTEAFF